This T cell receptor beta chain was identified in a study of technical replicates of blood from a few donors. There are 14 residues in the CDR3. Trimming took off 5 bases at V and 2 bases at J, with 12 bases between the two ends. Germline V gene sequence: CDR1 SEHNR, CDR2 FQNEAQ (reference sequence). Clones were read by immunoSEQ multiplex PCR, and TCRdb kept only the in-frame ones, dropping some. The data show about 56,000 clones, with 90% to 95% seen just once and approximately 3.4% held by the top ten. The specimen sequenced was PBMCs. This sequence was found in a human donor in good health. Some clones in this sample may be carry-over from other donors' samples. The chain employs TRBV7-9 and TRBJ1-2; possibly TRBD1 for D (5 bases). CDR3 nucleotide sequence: TGTGCCAGCAGCGGGGGGGACGGGAACTATGGCTACACCTTC. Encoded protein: CASSGGDGNYGYTF.